The T cell receptor beta chain described here comes from a study of T cell clonality in common variable immunodeficiency. Trimming shortened V by 2 bases and J by 3 bases, and 12 bases separated the two germline ends. The CDR3 totals 15 residues. Germline-derived CDR1 and CDR2 are SGHKS and YYEKEE (reference sequence). Repertoires were generated with immunoSEQ multiplex PCR, while TCRdb's copy carries only in-frame clones and drops some. The sample is made up of 40,000 to 45,000 clones, none counted only once. This clone was recorded many times. With the read ending 3 residues before the CDR3 end, the germline J gene is used to fill in that end.

The clonotype comes from a person aged 18-69 years in good health. Material: peripheral blood mononuclear cells. This chain links TRBV5-5 with TRBJ2-1, with a tentative D call TRBD1 (5 bases). The chain's CDR3 is CASSFLLQGYNEQFF. The CDR3 bases that were read are TGTGCCAGCAGCTTCCTACTCCAGGGCTACAATGAG.